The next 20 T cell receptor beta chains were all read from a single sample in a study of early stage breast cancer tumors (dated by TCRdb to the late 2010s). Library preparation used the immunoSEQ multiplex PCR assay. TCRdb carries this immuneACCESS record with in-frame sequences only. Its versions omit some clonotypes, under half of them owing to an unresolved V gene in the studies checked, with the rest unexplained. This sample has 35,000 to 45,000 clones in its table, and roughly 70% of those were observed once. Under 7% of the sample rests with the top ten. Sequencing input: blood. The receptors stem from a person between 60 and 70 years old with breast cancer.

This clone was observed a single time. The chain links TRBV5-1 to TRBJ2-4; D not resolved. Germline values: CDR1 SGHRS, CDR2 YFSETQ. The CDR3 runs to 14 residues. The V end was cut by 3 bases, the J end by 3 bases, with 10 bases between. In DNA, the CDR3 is TGCGCCAGCAGCTCCATAGGTGGCAAAAACATTCAGTACTTC. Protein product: CASSSIGGKNIQYF.

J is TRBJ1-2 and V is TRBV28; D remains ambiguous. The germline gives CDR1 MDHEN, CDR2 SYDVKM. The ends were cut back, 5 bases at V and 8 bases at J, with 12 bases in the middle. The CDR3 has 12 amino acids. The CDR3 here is CASSQSYLGYTF. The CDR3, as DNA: TGTGCCAGCAGTCAATCATATCTCGGCTACACCTTC.

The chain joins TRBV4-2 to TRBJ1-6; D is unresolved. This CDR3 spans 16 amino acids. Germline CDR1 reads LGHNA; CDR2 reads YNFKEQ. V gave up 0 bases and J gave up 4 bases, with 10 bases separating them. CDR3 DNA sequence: TGTGCCAGCAGCCAAGATAGGCAGGAGTATAATTCACCCCTCCACTTT. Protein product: CASSQDRQEYNSPLHF.

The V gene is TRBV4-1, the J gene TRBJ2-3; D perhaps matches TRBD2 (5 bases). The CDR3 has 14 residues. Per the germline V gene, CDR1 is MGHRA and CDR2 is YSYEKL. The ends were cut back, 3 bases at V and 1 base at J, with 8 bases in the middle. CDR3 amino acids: CASSQIGGTDTQYF. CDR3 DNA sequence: TGCGCCAGCAGCCAGATCGGGGGCACAGATACGCAGTATTTT.

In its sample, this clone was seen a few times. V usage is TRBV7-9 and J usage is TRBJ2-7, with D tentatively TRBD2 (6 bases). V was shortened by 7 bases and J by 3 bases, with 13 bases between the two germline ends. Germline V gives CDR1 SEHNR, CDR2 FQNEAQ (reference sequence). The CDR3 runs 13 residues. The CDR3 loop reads CASMETSSYEQYF. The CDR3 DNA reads TGTGCCAGCATGGAGACTAGTAGCTACGAGCAGTACTTC.

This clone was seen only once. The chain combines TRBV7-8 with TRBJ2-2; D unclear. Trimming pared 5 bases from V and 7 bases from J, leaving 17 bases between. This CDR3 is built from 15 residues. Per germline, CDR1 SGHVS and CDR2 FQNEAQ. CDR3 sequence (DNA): TGTGCCAGCAGCCCGACTGGCGGTACTGGCGGGGAGCTGTTTTTT. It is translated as CASSPTGGTGGELFF.

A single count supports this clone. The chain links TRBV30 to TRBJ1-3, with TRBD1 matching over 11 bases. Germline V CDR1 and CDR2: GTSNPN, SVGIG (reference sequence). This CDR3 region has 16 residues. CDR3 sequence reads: CAITRDRGFSGNTIYF. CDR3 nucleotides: TGTGCAATTACTCGGGACAGGGGGTTCTCTGGAAACACCATATATTTT.

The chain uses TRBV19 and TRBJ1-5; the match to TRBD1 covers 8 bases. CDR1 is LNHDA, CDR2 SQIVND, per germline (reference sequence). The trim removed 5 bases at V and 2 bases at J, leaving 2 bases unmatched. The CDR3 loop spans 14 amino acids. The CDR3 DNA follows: TGTGCCAGTAGTGACAGGGGAGGCAATCAGCCCCAGCATTTT. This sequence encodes CASSDRGGNQPQHF. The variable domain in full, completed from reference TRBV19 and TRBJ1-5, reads DGGITQSPKYLFRKEGQNVTLSCEQNLNHDAMYWYRQDPGQGLRLIYYSQIVNDFQKGDIAEGYSVSREKKESFPLTVTSAQKNPTAFYLCASSDRGGNQPQHFGDGTRLSIL.

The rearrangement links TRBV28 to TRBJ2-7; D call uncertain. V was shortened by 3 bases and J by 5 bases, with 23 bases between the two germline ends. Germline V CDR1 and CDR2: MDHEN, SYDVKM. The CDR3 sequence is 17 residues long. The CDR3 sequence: CASSLDGLGLSSHEQYF. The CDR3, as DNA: TGTGCCAGCAGTTTGGACGGGCTAGGTCTAAGTAGCCACGAGCAGTACTTC.

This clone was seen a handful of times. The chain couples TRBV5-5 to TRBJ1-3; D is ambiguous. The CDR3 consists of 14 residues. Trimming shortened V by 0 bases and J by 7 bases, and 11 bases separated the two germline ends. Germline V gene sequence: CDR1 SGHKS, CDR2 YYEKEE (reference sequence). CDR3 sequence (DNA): TGTGCCAGCAGCTTGGGTGGACCGGGGAACACCATATATTTT. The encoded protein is CASSLGGPGNTIYF.

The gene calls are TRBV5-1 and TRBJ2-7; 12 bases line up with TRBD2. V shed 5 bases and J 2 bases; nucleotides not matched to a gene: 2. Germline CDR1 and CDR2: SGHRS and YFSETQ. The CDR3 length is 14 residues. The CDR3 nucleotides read TGCGCCAGCAGGACTAGCGGGAGTACCTACGAGCAGTACTTC. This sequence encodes CASRTSGSTYEQYF. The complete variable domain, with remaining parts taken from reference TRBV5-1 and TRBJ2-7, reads KAGVTQTPRYLIKTRGQQVTLSCSPISGHRSVSWYQQTPGQGLQFLFEYFSETQRNKGNFPGRFSGRQFSNSRSEMNVSTLELGDSALYLCASRTSGSTYEQYFGPGTRLTVT.

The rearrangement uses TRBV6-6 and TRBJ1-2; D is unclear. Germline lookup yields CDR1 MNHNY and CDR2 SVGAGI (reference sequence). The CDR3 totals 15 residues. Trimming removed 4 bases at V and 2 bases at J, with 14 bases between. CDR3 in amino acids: CASSSTSAGNYGYTF. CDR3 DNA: TGTGCCAGCAGTTCGACATCCGCTGGGAACTATGGCTACACCTTC.

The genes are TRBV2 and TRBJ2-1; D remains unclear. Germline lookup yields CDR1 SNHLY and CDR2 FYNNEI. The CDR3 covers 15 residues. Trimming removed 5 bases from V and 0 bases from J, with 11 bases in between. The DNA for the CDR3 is TGTGCCAGCAGTTGGATAATGGACTCCTACAATGAGCAGTTCTTC. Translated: CASSWIMDSYNEQFF.

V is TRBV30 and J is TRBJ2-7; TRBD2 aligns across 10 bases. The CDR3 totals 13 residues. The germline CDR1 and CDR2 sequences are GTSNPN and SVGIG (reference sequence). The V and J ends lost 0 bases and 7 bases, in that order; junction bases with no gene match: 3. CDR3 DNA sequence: TGTGCCTGGAGTGTACAAGCGGGGGGGGAGCAGTACTTC. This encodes CAWSVQAGGEQYF.

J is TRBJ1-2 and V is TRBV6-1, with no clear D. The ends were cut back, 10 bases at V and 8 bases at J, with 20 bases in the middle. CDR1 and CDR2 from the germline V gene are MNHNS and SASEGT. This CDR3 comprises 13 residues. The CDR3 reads CATVRSGILGYTF. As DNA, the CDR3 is TGTGCCACCGTCCGGTCGGGTATTCTAGGCTACACCTTC.

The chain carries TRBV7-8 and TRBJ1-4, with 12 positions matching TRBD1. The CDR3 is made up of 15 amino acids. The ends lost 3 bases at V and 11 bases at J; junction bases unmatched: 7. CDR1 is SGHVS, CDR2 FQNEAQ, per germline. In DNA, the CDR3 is TGTGCCAGCAGCTTGGGACAGGGGGCACGCGGGAAACTGTTTTTT. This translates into CASSLGQGARGKLFF. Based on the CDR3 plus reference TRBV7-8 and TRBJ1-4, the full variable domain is GAGVSQSPRYKVAKRGQDVALRCDPISGHVSLFWYQQALGQGPEFLTYFQNEAQLDKSGLPSDRFFAERPEGSVSTLKIQRTQQEDSAVYLCASSLGQGARGKLFFGSGTQLSVL.

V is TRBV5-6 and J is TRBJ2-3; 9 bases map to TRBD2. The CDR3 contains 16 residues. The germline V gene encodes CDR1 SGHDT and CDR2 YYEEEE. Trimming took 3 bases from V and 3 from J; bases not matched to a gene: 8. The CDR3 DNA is TGTGCCAGCAGCTCCTCTAGGCGGGAGGGGACAGATACGCAGTATTTT. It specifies CASSSSRREGTDTQYF.

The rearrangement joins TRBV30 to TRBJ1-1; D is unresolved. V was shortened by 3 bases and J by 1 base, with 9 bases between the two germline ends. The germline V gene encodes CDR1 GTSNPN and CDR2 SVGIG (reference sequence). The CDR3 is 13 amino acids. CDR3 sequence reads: CAWRLNWNTEAFF. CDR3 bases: TGTGCCTGGAGGCTTAATTGGAACACTGAAGCTTTCTTT.

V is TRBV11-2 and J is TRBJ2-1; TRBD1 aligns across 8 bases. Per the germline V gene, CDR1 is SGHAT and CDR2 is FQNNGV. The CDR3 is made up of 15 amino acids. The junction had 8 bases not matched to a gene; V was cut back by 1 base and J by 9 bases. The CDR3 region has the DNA TGTGCCAGCAGCTTAGTTCTTCAGGGGGCCGGTGAGCAGTTCTTC. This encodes CASSLVLQGAGEQFF.

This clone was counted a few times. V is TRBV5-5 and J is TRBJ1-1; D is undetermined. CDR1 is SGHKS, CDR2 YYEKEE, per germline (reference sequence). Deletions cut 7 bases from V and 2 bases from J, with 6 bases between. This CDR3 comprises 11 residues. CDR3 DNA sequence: TGTGCCAGCGGAACAAACACTGAAGCTTTCTTT. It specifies CASGTNTEAFF.